This T cell receptor (beta chain) stems from a study of Graves' ophthalmopathy and Graves' hyperthyroidism. Study context: Peripheral blood sampling preceded any treatment and occurred at initial diagnosis. Points from the study as a whole: Distinction of ophthalmopathy from stable hyperthyroidism by a 13-signature model reached 85% to 90% sensitivity and roughly 78% specificity.

This clonotype has at least ten counts. The antigen remains undetermined. PBMCs were isolated from an approximately 10 ml sample of fresh peripheral blood. From RNA, the CDR3 regions of TCR beta chains were amplified and sequenced. Amplification began with first-round RT-PCR using HTBI primers, then second-round multiplex PCR was performed. TCRdb redid the calling of the multiplex PCR reads with MiXCR, one entry per CDR3 protein. This table has over 150,000 distinct CDR3 sequences, less than 45% appearing once. The CDR3 has 16 residues. The germline CDR1 and CDR2 sequences are MNHEY and SVGEGT. After removal of 2 bases from V and 3 bases from J, the junction contained 7 bases not matched to a gene.

V is TRBV6-2 or TRBV6-3 and J is TRBJ1-1; 9 bases are shared with TRBD1. The receptor was isolated from a woman aged 35 to 49 with Graves' ophthalmopathy. Sequenced input: peripheral blood. This CDR3 reads CASSYGTGTADTEAFF. CDR3 DNA: TGTGCCAGCAGTTACGGGACAGGGACCGCGGACACTGAAGCTTTCTTT.